The 18 T cell receptor beta chains in this list originate from one sample, sequenced in a study of human T cells and chemical hapten exposure. The starting material, unfractionated whole blood, was used for total RNA extraction. TCRdb passed the 5' RACE reads through MiXCR, listing each CDR3 protein once. The sample holds about 120,000 distinct CDR3 sequences, around a fifth seen once. The receptors derive from a human donor in good health.

The chain carries TRBV6-1 and TRBJ1-4, with 10 positions matching TRBD1. CDR3 size: 17 residues. The trim removed 1 base at V and 5 bases at J, leaving 7 bases unmatched. Germline assignment: CDR1 MNHNS and CDR2 SASEGT. The CDR3 nucleotides read TGTGCCAGCAGTGAAGGGACAGGGGGAGGATCCAATGAAAAACTGTTTTTT. It specifies CASSEGTGGGSNEKLFF.

This clonotype was counted a few times. This sequence joins TRBV3-1 and TRBJ2-2, with 8 positions matching TRBD1. Germline V gene lookup returns CDR1 LGHDT and CDR2 YNNKEL (reference sequence). Germline trimming cut 1 base from V and 0 bases from J; bases unmatched to any gene: 7. The CDR3 extends over 18 amino acids. The CDR3 is CASSQVAPGGANTGELFF. The CDR3 bases are TGTGCCAGCAGCCAAGTTGCCCCAGGGGGCGCGAACACCGGGGAGCTGTTTTTT.

This chain links TRBV28 with TRBJ2-4, with D maybe TRBD2 (5 bases). The CDR3 is 16 amino acids. Germline V CDR1 and CDR2: MDHEN, SYDVKM. The V end lost 7 bases, the J end lost 2 bases, and 18 bases lay between the germline ends. The CDR3 DNA reads as TGTGCCAGCAAGGCCTTAGCGACTTGGACCAAAAACATTCAGTACTTC. Translating gives CASKALATWTKNIQYF.

On this clonotype itself: Mismatch with germline at one junction end may stem from a read error. The genes are TRBV7-2 and TRBJ2-7; 8 bases map to TRBD2. Germline V gene sequence: CDR1 SGHTA, CDR2 FQGNSA. This CDR3 is 13 amino acids long. The chain's CDR3 is CASSKSSSGSKDF. For the CDR3, the DNA is TGTGCCAGCAGCAAATCTTCGAGCGGGAGCAAGGACTTC.

This clonotype occurred a few times. The chain recombines TRBV5-4 with TRBJ2-2, with a tentative D call TRBD1 (6 bases). The V end was cut by 4 bases, the J end by 5 bases, with 18 bases between. The CDR3 runs to 16 residues. CDR1 SGHNT and CDR2 YYREEE come from the germline V gene (reference sequence). This CDR3 is CASSREGVSATGELFF. CDR3 in DNA: TGTGCCAGCAGCCGCGAGGGGGTCTCTGCGACCGGGGAGCTGTTTTTT.

V is TRBV7-9 and J is TRBJ1-5; 9 bases are shared with TRBD1. Germline CDR1 reads SEHNR; CDR2 reads FQNEAQ (reference sequence). V lost 5 bases, J lost 4 bases, and 9 bases stayed unmatched. The CDR3 consists of 16 residues. The CDR3, as DNA: TGTGCCAGCAGCCCAGACGGACAGGGGTGGAATCAGCCCCAGCATTTT. Its protein product is CASSPDGQGWNQPQHF.

The chain employs TRBV10-3 and TRBJ1-2; D remains ambiguous. V lost 6 bases, J lost 3 bases, and 11 bases lay in between. There are 13 residues in the CDR3. Germline lookup yields CDR1 ENHRY and CDR2 SYGVKD. Here the CDR3 DNA reads TGTGCCATCAGGGGCGAACGGTACTATGGCTACACCTTC. Translation gives CAIRGERYYGYTF.

V gene TRBV12-3 or TRBV12-4 combines with J gene TRBJ2-3, with 10 bases that match TRBD2. V shed 5 bases and J 4 bases; nucleotides not matched to a gene: 9. This CDR3 contains 16 residues. CDR3 protein: CASSALASGSADTQYF. In DNA, the CDR3 is TGTGCCAGCAGTGCCCTGGCTAGCGGGAGTGCAGATACGCAGTATTTT.

The chain combines TRBV27 with TRBJ2-7; D is unclear. Per the germline V gene, CDR1 is MNHEY and CDR2 is SMNVEV (reference sequence). The CDR3 runs to 15 residues. The ends were cut back, 4 bases at V and 1 base at J, with 14 bases in the middle. The CDR3: CASSSRWADSYEQYF. CDR3 nucleotides: TGTGCCAGCAGTTCCCGATGGGCCGATTCCTACGAGCAGTACTTC.

The table lists this clonotype with a few counts. The chain couples TRBV6-1 to TRBJ1-1; no clear D gene. The CDR3 sequence is 13 residues long. Per germline, CDR1 MNHNS and CDR2 SASEGT. V was trimmed by 2 bases and J by 6 bases, leaving 10 bases between them. DNA of the CDR3: TGTGCCAGCAGTGAATACGTCTGGCCTGAAGCTTTCTTT. It is translated as CASSEYVWPEAFF.

The chain combines TRBV28 with TRBJ2-4; 15 bases map to TRBD2. Germline CDR1 and CDR2: MDHEN and SYDVKM. This CDR3 comprises 18 residues. The J segment lost 3 bases and the V segment lost 7 bases, leaving 10 bases of the junction unmatched. In nucleotides, the CDR3 is TGTGCCAGCACTGTCCCGGGACTAGCGGGAGGTGTCAAAAACATTCAGTACTTC. This gives the protein CASTVPGLAGGVKNIQYF.

The J gene is TRBJ2-4, the V gene TRBV20-1; D is undetermined. There are 15 residues in the CDR3. CDR1 is DFQATT and CDR2 is SNEGSKA in the germline V gene (reference sequence). V shed 0 bases and J shed 0 bases, with 9 bases lying between them. For the CDR3, the DNA is TGCAGTGCTAGAGACATCAGGATAGCCAAAAACATTCAGTACTTC. Translation: CSARDIRIAKNIQYF.

In this sample, this clonotype turned up a few times. This rearrangement joins TRBV11-2 to TRBJ1-1, with a weak D call TRBD1 (5 bases). The CDR3 extends over 14 amino acids. Germline V gene lookup returns CDR1 SGHAT and CDR2 FQNNGV. With 6 bases removed from V and 0 bases from J, the gap between germline ends came to 11 bases. This CDR3 is CASSPGRLNTEAFF. The CDR3 nucleotides are TGTGCCAGCAGTCCGGGACGGTTGAACACTGAAGCTTTCTTT.

V usage is TRBV6-6 and J usage is TRBJ2-3, with 8 bases aligning to TRBD2. After removal of 6 bases from V and 3 bases from J, the junction contained 8 bases not matched to a gene. The CDR3 contains 15 residues. Germline V lookup: CDR1 MNHNY, CDR2 SVGAGI (reference sequence). Here the CDR3 reads CASSRSGAGTDTQYF. The CDR3 DNA reads as TGTGCCAGCAGCCGTAGCGGGGCAGGGACAGATACGCAGTATTTT.

This clonotype was counted many times. The rearrangement links TRBV29-1 to TRBJ1-2; 8 nucleotides agree with TRBD1. V dropped 4 bases and J dropped 4; count of bases not matched to a gene: 2. CDR3 length equals 12 residues. Per germline, CDR1 SQVTM and CDR2 ANQGSEA. For the CDR3, the DNA is TGCAGCGTTGGGCAGGGGGCCTATGGCTACACCTTC. This encodes CSVGQGAYGYTF.

In its sample, this clonotype was seen a few times. This chain joins TRBV29-1 and TRBJ2-4; D is undetermined. Looked up from germline, CDR1 is SQVTM and CDR2 is ANQGSEA. Trimming removed 1 base at V and 2 bases at J, with 3 bases between. There are 12 residues in the CDR3. This CDR3 reads CSVEGSKNIQYF. In DNA, the CDR3 is TGCAGCGTTGAAGGTTCCAAAAACATTCAGTACTTC.

The chain links TRBV9 to TRBJ2-7; TRBD2 matches 7 bases. Unmatched junction bases numbered 11, after V lost 3 bases and J lost 2 bases. The V gene's germline CDR1 is SGDLS and CDR2 YYNGEE. The CDR3 consists of 16 residues. The CDR3 DNA reads TGTGCCAGCAGCGGGGGGGGTCCCACGGGCGCCTACGAGCAGTACTTC. Its protein product is CASSGGGPTGAYEQYF.

The chain links TRBV7-2 to TRBJ1-1; a weak D match, TRBD1 (5 bases). The ends were cut back, 5 bases at V and 5 bases at J, with 18 bases in the middle. The CDR3 totals 15 residues. The germline CDR1 and CDR2 sequences are SGHTA and FQGNSA. CDR3 DNA sequence: TGTGCCAGCAGCCCTGGGGGGGGGGTTAGGACTGAAGCTTTCTTT. Translation gives CASSPGGGVRTEAFF.